This T cell receptor (beta chain) came from a study of blood T cell repertoires in COVID-19. Authors' methods: The assay estimated nucleated cells by amplifying reference gene primers. The repertoire was sequenced with immunoSEQ multiplex PCR; TCRdb's copy has only in-frame clones and lacks some. The DNA gave D and trimming, while V, J and clone size come from that table. This sample has 70,000 or so clones, with about nine tenths found just once. The CDR3 runs to 15 residues. Germline CDR1 and CDR2: SGHDT and YYEEEE. Between the trimmed V and J ends, which lost 0 bases and 1 base, there was a span of 8 bases.

The rearrangement links TRBV5-6 to TRBJ2-1; TRBD2 might be the D (6 bases). The sample comprised peripheral blood. The receptor was isolated from a human donor in a cohort sampled during active COVID-19. The CDR3 loop is CASSLGDWSYNEQFF. CDR3 bases: TGTGCCAGCAGCTTGGGGGACTGGTCCTACAATGAGCAGTTCTTC.